This T cell receptor beta chain is drawn from a study of blood T cell repertoires in COVID-19. Background on the study: COVID-19 samples from acute and convalescent phases originated in the United States, Italy and Spain. The analysed material was cDNA or gDNA that came from T cells, B-cell-depleted T cells, or PBMCs.

The table came from immunoSEQ multiplex PCR; TCRdb's copy has only in-frame clones and leaves some out. Counted here are over 20,000 clones, 75% to 95% occurring once; the ten biggest clones make up 7.4%. The CDR3 contains 16 residues. CDR1 SGHNT and CDR2 YYREEE come from the germline V gene (reference sequence). With V trimmed by 3 bases and J by 6 bases, 9 bases remained unmatched. This clone was seen just once. The V and J genes are TRBV5-4 and TRBJ1-6, with 7 positions matching TRBD1. The sequence was obtained from a man aged 65 to 85 with active COVID-19. The sequenced material came from peripheral blood. The CDR3 coding sequence is TGTGCCAGCAGCTCGTCTCCGGGACAGAGTAATTCACCCCTCCACTTT. Its protein product is CASSSSPGQSNSPLHF.